This T cell receptor beta chain emerged from a study of response to subunit inactivated influenza vaccine. Study conclusions and caveats: Researchers suggested that each seasonal influenza vaccination recruits few new T cells.

One entry per CDR3 protein, called by TCRdb with MiXCR from the RT-PCR reads. The sample records roughly 570,000 distinct CDR3 sequences, 13% being singletons. Regarding this clonotype: Its antigen is as yet unknown.

Specimen: PBMCs from blood, collected 40 to 50 days after vaccination. This clonotype originated in a man between 50 and 59 years old who received an inactivated influenza vaccine.

CDR3 in amino acids: CATLGSDRLMGEAFF. Written as DNA, the CDR3 is TGTGCCACCCTAGGGTCGGACAGGCTGATGGGTGAAGCTTTCTTT. V is TRBV2 and J is TRBJ1-1; 7 positions match TRBD1. With V trimmed by 10 bases and J by 7 bases, 18 bases remained unmatched. Germline V CDR1 and CDR2: SNHLY, FYNNEI. This CDR3 spans 15 amino acids. Variable domain in full (rest from reference TRBV2 and TRBJ1-1): EPEVTQTPSHQVTQMGQEVILRCVPISNHLYFYWYRQILGQKVEFLVSFYNNEISEKSEIFDDQFSVERPDGSNFTLKIRSTKLEDSAMYFCATLGSDRLMGEAFFGQGTRLTVV.